This passage covers 5 T cell receptor beta chains from one sample sequenced in a study of T-cell memory formation after mild COVID-19. Using its own MiXCR run on the 5' RACE reads, TCRdb lists one record per CDR3 protein. The profile shows hundreds of thousands of distinct CDR3 sequences, roughly 20% of them singletons. The material sequenced was PBMCs or a T cell subset sorted from them (not recorded which). These receptors were collected from an adult woman who had mild COVID-19 (a few samples of this study predate the infection). Cell type and time point are not known.

J is TRBJ2-7 and V is TRBV5-1; 8 bases map to TRBD2. CDR1 is SGHRS and CDR2 is YFSETQ in the germline V gene. The CDR3 contains 15 residues. J lost 6 bases, V lost 4 bases, and 12 bases had no gene match. CDR3 coding DNA: TGCGCCAGCAGCCGTTTAGCGGGGAGATTTCTCGAGCAGTACTTC. Residues: CASSRLAGRFLEQYF.

This sequence joins TRBV20-1 and TRBJ2-7; D perhaps matches TRBD2 (5 bases). The germline CDR1 and CDR2 sequences are DFQATT and SNEGSKA (reference sequence). This CDR3 has 13 residues. The V end lost 0 bases, the J end lost 1 base, and 7 bases lay between the germline ends. DNA of the CDR3: TGCAGTGCTAGAGATCCGGGATCCTACGAGCAGTACTTC. The encoded protein is CSARDPGSYEQYF.

The chain combines TRBV20-1 with TRBJ1-2; the D gene is possibly TRBD1 (6 bases). The germline V gene encodes CDR1 DFQATT and CDR2 SNEGSKA (reference sequence). There are 14 residues in the CDR3. V shed 4 bases and J shed 4 bases, with 16 bases lying between them. CDR3 in amino acids: CSAIGQPSGYGYTF. Written as DNA, the CDR3 is TGCAGTGCTATTGGACAGCCAAGCGGCTATGGCTACACCTTC.

This rearrangement joins TRBV4-2 to TRBJ2-1, with TRBD2 matching over 7 bases. From germline, CDR1 is LGHNA and CDR2 YNFKEQ. With 0 bases clipped from V and 4 bases from J, the junction kept 6 bases outside the gene matches. This CDR3 has 16 amino acids. The DNA of the CDR3 is TGTGCCAGCAGCCAAGATGTGCGGGAGTTTTACAATGAGCAGTTCTTC. Translated: CASSQDVREFYNEQFF.

This clonotype was counted a few times. The rearrangement joins TRBV7-9 to TRBJ2-1; 7 bases line up with TRBD2. Trimming at V came to 8 bases and at J to 7 bases, leaving 14 bases not matched to a gene. The germline V gene encodes CDR1 SEHNR and CDR2 FQNEAQ (reference sequence). The CDR3 spans 15 residues. The CDR3, as DNA: TGTGCCAGCTTCAGGTCTGGCGGGAGACGGAATGAGCAGTTCTTC. Protein: CASFRSGGRRNEQFF. The entire variable domain, with the rest obtained from reference TRBV7-9 and TRBJ2-1, is as follows: DTGVSQNPRHKITKRGQNVTFRCDPISEHNRLYWYRQTLGQGPEFLTYFQNEAQLEKSRLLSDRFSAERPKGSFSTLEIQRTEQGDSAMYLCASFRSGGRRNEQFFGPGTRLTVL.